This record concerns one T cell receptor beta chain sequence. Its antigen remains unidentified. This sample is drawn from a study of CD8+ T cells in alopecia areata. Study summary: Treatment of the treated patients consisted of oral tofacitinib, 5 to 10 mg twice daily. General study results and limits: Throughout tofacitinib, many expanded lesional clones continued to persist in scalp and blood.

RNA was isolated and reverse transcribed to cDNA, the sequencing template. Assay: immunoSEQ multiplex PCR; the TCRdb copy retains only in-frame clones and omits some. The repertoire has under 95,000 clones, 70% to 85% of them found once; the top ten carry 17%. Treatment noted: oral pan-JAK inhibitor, 5-10 mg twice daily. This CDR3 is built from 16 residues. Germline CDR1 is SGDLS and CDR2 is YYNGEE. The junction had 6 bases not matched to a gene; V was cut back by 4 bases and J by 1 base. The input for sequencing was CD8+ T cells sorted from blood, taken between weeks 43 and 45, from a patient treated with tofacitinib. The chain employs TRBV9 and TRBJ2-3; 10 nucleotides line up with TRBD2. The sequence derives from a human donor with alopecia areata. Here the CDR3 reads CASSSSGGAGTDTQYF. The CDR3 DNA sequence: TGTGCCAGCAGCTCAAGCGGGGGGGCCGGCACAGATACGCAGTATTTT. Using reference TRBV9 and TRBJ2-3 for the parts outside the CDR3, the full variable domain is DSGVTQTPKHLITATGQRVTLRCSPRSGDLSVYWYQQSLDQGLQFLIQYYNGEERAKGNILERFSAQQFPDLHSELNLSSLELGDSALYFCASSSSGGAGTDTQYFGPGTRLTVL.